A single T cell receptor beta chain is shown here with its context. Its target is not known. The method was immunoSEQ multiplex PCR; TCRdb's version includes in-frame clones alone and lacks a portion of them. The data show approximately 97,000 clones, about nine tenths seen once. The sample is drawn from a study of graft-versus-host responses after intestinal transplantation. Germline CDR1 reads KGHSH; CDR2 reads LQKENI. The length of the CDR3 is 15 residues. V dropped 1 base and J dropped 2 bases, with 11 bases sitting between them. Source: unstimulated CD4+ T cells sorted from spleen or lymph node cells, taken before transplant. The receptor comes from a human donor who was the organ donor for an intestinal transplant. J is TRBJ2-5 and V is TRBV18; D might be TRBD1 (6 bases). Here the CDR3 reads CASSPLRDTQETQYF. The CDR3 bases are TGTGCCAGCTCACCACTCCGGGACACACAAGAGACCCAGTACTTC.